This T cell receptor beta chain was observed in a study of T cell responses to AZD1222 COVID-19 vaccine. The method was immunoSEQ multiplex PCR; TCRdb's version includes in-frame clones alone and lacks a portion of them. The sample records 95,000 to 110,000 clones, around 92% being singletons. Whether given at about 4 or about 12 weeks, second doses were pooled. Deletions cut 4 bases from V and 1 base from J, with 8 bases between. Germline V CDR1 and CDR2: SGHRS, YFSETQ. The CDR3 totals 13 residues. Study-level results: After the peak T cell response, and only then, were repertoires sampled. The breadth and depth of Spike-specific TCRs increased once two AZD1222 doses had been given. Of the AZD1222 recipients, only 5 to 7 were seropositive at baseline.

In the case of this clone: Its antigen is not known.

This sample comprised peripheral blood, obtained 28 days after the second AZD1222 dose. The sequence came from an adult who received the AZD1222 COVID-19 vaccine. The genes are TRBV5-1 and TRBJ2-5, with TRBD1 as a possible D gene (6 bases). The CDR3 protein is CASSPTGQETQYF. For the CDR3, the DNA is TGCGCCAGCAGCCCGACAGGCCAAGAGACCCAGTACTTC.